The clone carrying this T cell receptor beta chain was seen a few times. The antigen remains undetermined. Trimming left V 8 bases short and J 8 bases short, with 14 bases between. The germline CDR1 and CDR2 sequences are LGHDT and YNNKEL (reference sequence). The CDR3 is made up of 12 amino acids. These data belong to a study of response to subunit inactivated influenza vaccine. The study, taken as a whole, reports: Seasonal influenza vaccination, on each occasion, was suggested by the authors to recruit few new T cells.

TCRdb re-analysed the RT-PCR reads in MiXCR, keeping a single row per CDR3 protein. The table shows 500,000 to 750,000 distinct CDR3 sequences, with approximately 14% occurring only once. The chain joins TRBV3-1 to TRBJ2-3; D possibly uses TRBD1 or TRBD2 (6 bases each). This TCR derives from a man in his fifties or sixties who received an inactivated influenza vaccine. The sample was PBMCs from blood, taken about 12 days after vaccination. CDR3 sequence: CASGGPGFTQYF. CDR3 DNA sequence: TGTGCCAGCGGGGGGCCTGGCTTTACGCAGTATTTT.